The present T cell receptor (beta chain) was sequenced within a study of blood T cell repertoires in COVID-19. Overall study: Researchers got acute and convalescent COVID-19 samples from the United States, Italy and Spain.

The CDR3 loop spans 17 amino acids. V was pared by 3 bases and J by 3 bases, with 3 bases of the junction left unmatched. Data came from immunoSEQ multiplex PCR; TCRdb stores just in-frame clones and leaves some out. The sample has 30,000 to 40,000 clones; around 88% are singletons. The V call is TRBV23-1, the J call TRBJ2-1; 15 positions agree with TRBD2. TRBV23-1 is classed as an ORF, of uncertain function. The TCR originated in a human donor in a cohort sampled during active COVID-19. Material for sequencing was peripheral blood. Here the CDR3 reads CASSQGTSGGFYNEQFF. CDR3 sequence (DNA): TGCGCCAGCAGTCAGGGGACTAGCGGGGGGTTCTACAATGAGCAGTTCTTC.